This passage covers 8 T cell receptor beta chains from one sample sequenced in a study of T-cell reconstitution after alpha-beta-depleted transplantation in children. A TCRbeta library incorporating unique molecular identifiers was prepared. TCRdb used MiXCR to reprocess the PCR reads, holding one entry per CDR3 protein. The sample has 700,000 to 950,000 distinct CDR3 sequences; approximately 15% are singletons. The specimen comprised PBMCs, mostly from graft donor cells, sampled 360 days after TCRalphabeta/CD19-depleted stem cell transplant. These receptors were collected from a male patient younger than 18 who had a stem cell transplant for acute lymphoblastic leukemia, so the T cells may come from the graft donor.

There are many counts of this clonotype. The genes are TRBV7-9 and TRBJ2-3, with D unclear. The V and J ends lost 1 base and 2 bases respectively, with 7 bases between them. The CDR3 is made up of 14 amino acids. Germline V lookup: CDR1 SEHNR, CDR2 FQNEAQ (reference sequence). CDR3 sequence: CASSLDPNTDTQYF. In DNA, the CDR3 is TGTGCCAGCAGCTTAGACCCGAACACAGATACGCAGTATTTT.

The chain has TRBV5-1 and TRBJ2-7; 9 nucleotides line up with TRBD1. Germline values: CDR1 SGHRS, CDR2 YFSETQ. The CDR3 is made up of 14 amino acids. The ends lost 4 bases at V and 5 bases at J; junction bases unmatched: 7. In nucleotides, the CDR3 is TGCGCCAGCAGCCTGGGACAGGGTTGGAACGAGCAGTACTTC. As protein: CASSLGQGWNEQYF.

The chain joins TRBV6-5 to TRBJ2-1, with TRBD2 matching 11 bases. The ends lost 2 bases at V and 12 bases at J; junction bases unmatched: 12. Germline loops: CDR1 MNHEY, CDR2 SVGAGI. This CDR3 comprises 16 residues. In DNA, the CDR3 is TGTGCCAGCAGTTACGCGGGGGGACTAGCGGATCCCCGGCAGTTCTTC. This gives the protein CASSYAGGLADPRQFF.

This clonotype was observed many times. The rearrangement joins TRBV5-1 to TRBJ2-7; 7 positions agree with TRBD2. This CDR3 comprises 16 residues. Trimming at V came to 2 bases and at J to 0 bases, leaving 8 bases not matched to a gene. Per the germline V gene, CDR1 is SGHRS and CDR2 is YFSETQ. Written as DNA, the CDR3 is TGCGCCAGCAGCTTACCGTCCCCGGGAGGCTCCTACGAGCAGTACTTC. It codes for CASSLPSPGGSYEQYF.

This clonotype was recorded many times. The rearrangement links TRBV6-5 to TRBJ2-3, with D possibly matching TRBD2 (5 bases). The germline gives CDR1 MNHEY, CDR2 SVGAGI. This CDR3 has 14 amino acids. Trimming shortened V by 2 bases and J by 11 bases, and 17 bases separated the two germline ends. CDR3 in DNA: TGTGCCAGCAGTTACGATCCCGGGGAAGTTAAGCAGTATTTT. It specifies CASSYDPGEVKQYF.

The rearrangement links TRBV27 to TRBJ2-3, with TRBD2 as a possible D gene (6 bases). Germline CDR1 MNHEY, CDR2 SMNVEV (reference sequence). Deletions cut 3 bases from V and 4 bases from J, with 14 bases between. This CDR3 contains 15 residues. The CDR3 here is CASSLRLAKPDTQYF. CDR3 bases: TGTGCCAGCAGTTTGAGGCTAGCGAAGCCAGATACGCAGTATTTT.

This clonotype was seen only a few times. The chain is built from TRBV12-3 or TRBV12-4 and TRBJ2-3; 9 bases are a match to TRBD2. V shed 5 bases, J shed 6 bases, and the junction held 9 bases outside the gene matches. The CDR3 has 15 amino acids. CDR3: CASSPHGGRADTQYF. In DNA, the CDR3 is TGTGCCAGCAGTCCGCATGGCGGGAGGGCTGATACGCAGTATTTT.

This clonotype has a handful of counts. The chain is built from TRBV29-1 and TRBJ2-1; 16 nucleotides agree with TRBD2. With 8 bases clipped from V and 4 bases from J, the junction kept 2 bases outside the gene matches. The CDR3 is 14 amino acids. Germline V gives CDR1 SQVTM, CDR2 ANQGSEA. CDR3 sequence reads: CSTGLAGGYNEQFF. The CDR3, as DNA: TGCAGCACGGGACTAGCGGGAGGGTACAATGAGCAGTTCTTC.